Detailed here is one TCR beta chain. This sample was included in a study of blood T cell repertoires in COVID-19. As for the study in general: In each case, the material was cDNA or gDNA derived from T cells, B-cell-depleted T cells, or PBMCs.

In the study's own analysis: Quantification of nucleated cells was approximated via reference gene primer amplification. Generated by immunoSEQ multiplex PCR, the TCRdb table keeps only in-frame clones and is missing some. The V and J calls and clone size come from that table; D and trimming were worked out from the DNA. The sample gives tens of thousands of clones, around 88% of which show up once; roughly 6.3% is in the top ten. V lost 1 base and J lost 10, with 14 bases in between. CDR1 is LNHDA, CDR2 SQIVND, per germline (reference sequence). The CDR3 spans 15 residues. The chain has TRBV19 and TRBJ1-6; D call uncertain. Material: peripheral blood. This receptor was taken from a human donor in a cohort sampled during active COVID-19. For the CDR3, the DNA is TGTGCCAGTAGTATAGGTCAAGCCCTGAGCTCACCCCTCCACTTT. As protein: CASSIGQALSSPLHF.